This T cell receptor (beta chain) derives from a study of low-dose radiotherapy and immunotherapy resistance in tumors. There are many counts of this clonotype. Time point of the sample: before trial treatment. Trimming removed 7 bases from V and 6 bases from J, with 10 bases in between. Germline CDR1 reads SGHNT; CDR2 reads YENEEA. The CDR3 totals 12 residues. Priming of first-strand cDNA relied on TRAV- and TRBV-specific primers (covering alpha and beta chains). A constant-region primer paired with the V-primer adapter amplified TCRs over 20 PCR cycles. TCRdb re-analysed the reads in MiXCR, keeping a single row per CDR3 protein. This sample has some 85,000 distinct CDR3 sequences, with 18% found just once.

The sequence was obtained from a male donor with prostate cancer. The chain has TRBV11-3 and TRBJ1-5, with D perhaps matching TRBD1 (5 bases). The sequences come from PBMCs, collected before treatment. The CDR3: CASNQGSQPQHF. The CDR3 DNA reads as TGTGCCAGCAACCAGGGAAGTCAGCCCCAGCATTTT. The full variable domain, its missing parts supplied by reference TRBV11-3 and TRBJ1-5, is EAGVVQSPRYKIIEKKQPVAFWCNPISGHNTLYWYLQNLGQGPELLIRYENEEAVDDSQLPKDRFSAERLKGVDSTLKIQPAELGDSAVYLCASNQGSQPQHFGDGTRLSIL.